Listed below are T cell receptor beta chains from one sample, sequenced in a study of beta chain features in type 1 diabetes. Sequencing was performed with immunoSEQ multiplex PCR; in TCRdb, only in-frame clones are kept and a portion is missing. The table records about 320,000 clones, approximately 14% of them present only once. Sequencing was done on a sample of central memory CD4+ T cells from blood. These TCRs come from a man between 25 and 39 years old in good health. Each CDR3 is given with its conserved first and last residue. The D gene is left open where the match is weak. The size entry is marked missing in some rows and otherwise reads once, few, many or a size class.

CDR3 protein: CASSQDWEGYEQYF
CDR3 DNA: TGCGCCAGCAGCCAAGATTGGGAGGGCTACGAGCAGTACTTC
J gene: TRBJ2-7
V gene: TRBV4-3
D gene: TRBD2
clone size: NA

CDR3 protein: CASSPKTGRSLETQYF
CDR3 DNA: TGTGCCAGCAGCCCGAAGACAGGCCGAAGTTTAGAGACCCAGTACTTC
J gene: TRBJ2-5
V gene: TRBV6-6
D gene: NA
clone size: few

CDR3 protein: CASNQGGRQYF
CDR3 DNA: TGTGCCAGCAACCAGGGAGGGAGGCAGTACTTC
J gene: TRBJ2-5
V gene: TRBV6-5
D gene: TRBD2
clone size: few

CDR3 protein: CASLTSGAEWQETQYF
CDR3 DNA: TGTGCCAGCCTGACTAGCGGGGCTGAGTGGCAAGAGACCCAGTACTTC
J gene: TRBJ2-5
V gene: TRBV5-8
D gene: TRBD2
clone size: NA

CDR3 protein: CASSLSGRANEQFF
CDR3 DNA: TGTGCCAGCAGCTTAAGCGGGAGGGCCAATGAGCAGTTCTTC
J gene: TRBJ2-1
V gene: TRBV7-3
D gene: TRBD2
clone size: NA

CDR3 protein: CASRQAKFGYTF
CDR3 DNA: TGTGCCAGTAGACAGGCGAAGTTCGGCTACACCTTC
J gene: TRBJ1-2
V gene: TRBV2
D gene: NA
clone size: many

CDR3 protein: CASSLGTYNEQFF
CDR3 DNA: TGTGCCAGCAGTCTCGGGACCTACAATGAGCAGTTCTTC
J gene: TRBJ2-1
V gene: TRBV2
D gene: NA
clone size: NA

CDR3 protein: CASSLTTNTGELFF
CDR3 DNA: TGTGCCAGCAGTTTGACTACGAACACCGGGGAGCTGTTTTTT
J gene: TRBJ2-2
V gene: TRBV11-2
D gene: NA
clone size: NA

CDR3 protein: CASKFYPGQGVEAFF
CDR3 DNA: TGTGCCAGCAAATTTTATCCGGGACAGGGGGTTGAAGCTTTCTTT
J gene: TRBJ1-1
V gene: TRBV14
D gene: TRBD1
clone size: few

CDR3 protein: CASSLVDEQFF
CDR3 DNA: TGTGCCAGCAGCTTGGTGGATGAGCAGTTCTTC
J gene: TRBJ2-1
V gene: TRBV5-6
D gene: NA
clone size: NA

CDR3 protein: CAWELGVTQYF
CDR3 DNA: TGTGCCTGGGAACTCGGGGTTACGCAGTATTTT
J gene: TRBJ2-3
V gene: TRBV30
D gene: NA
clone size: NA

CDR3 protein: CSVSRGYGYTF
CDR3 DNA: TGCAGCGTTTCGAGGGGTTATGGCTACACCTTC
J gene: TRBJ1-2
V gene: TRBV29-1
D gene: NA
clone size: many

CDR3 protein: CASSSQPAGALGAFF
CDR3 DNA: TGTGCCAGCAGCTCCCAGCCCGCTGGGGCCCTGGGGGCTTTCTTT
J gene: TRBJ1-1
V gene: TRBV7-2
D gene: NA
clone size: many

CDR3 protein: CASSQSQGLPEAFF
CDR3 DNA: TGTGCCAGCAGCCAAAGTCAGGGGCTCCCTGAAGCTTTCTTT
J gene: TRBJ1-1
V gene: TRBV6-6
D gene: NA
clone size: few

CDR3 protein: CASSRQGRGQPQHF
CDR3 DNA: TGTGCCAGCAGTCGACAGGGGAGAGGCCAGCCCCAGCATTTT
J gene: TRBJ1-5
V gene: TRBV6-5
D gene: TRBD1
clone size: few

CDR3 protein: CASSDWGYGYTF
CDR3 DNA: TGTGCCAGCAGTGACTGGGGCTATGGCTACACCTTC
J gene: TRBJ1-2
V gene: TRBV6-4
D gene: NA
clone size: NA

CDR3 protein: CASSQSHPGGTEAFF
CDR3 DNA: TGCGCCAGCAGCCAATCGCATCCAGGGGGCACTGAAGCTTTCTTT
J gene: TRBJ1-1
V gene: TRBV4-3
D gene: TRBD1
clone size: once

CDR3 protein: CASSRDGTGELFF
CDR3 DNA: TGCGCCAGCAGCCGGGACGGGACCGGGGAGCTGTTTTTT
J gene: TRBJ2-2
V gene: TRBV5-1
D gene: NA
clone size: NA

CDR3 protein: CASSLDRGETQYF
CDR3 DNA: TGTGCCAGCAGCCTCGACAGGGGTGAGACCCAGTACTTC
J gene: TRBJ2-5
V gene: TRBV4-2
D gene: TRBD1
clone size: NA

CDR3 protein: CASRLDLGYGYTF
CDR3 DNA: TGCGCCAGCAGGTTAGACCTCGGCTATGGCTACACCTTC
J gene: TRBJ1-2
V gene: TRBV5-1
D gene: NA
clone size: few

CDR3 protein: CASSVTGNEGAFF
CDR3 DNA: TGTGCCAGCAGCGTTACAGGGAATGAAGGAGCTTTCTTT
J gene: TRBJ1-1
V gene: TRBV9
D gene: NA
clone size: NA

CDR3 protein: CASSRDRLLETQYF
CDR3 DNA: TGTGCCAGCAGCCGGGACCGGTTATTAGAGACCCAGTACTTC
J gene: TRBJ2-5
V gene: TRBV6-5
D gene: NA
clone size: NA

CDR3 protein: CASSETSGHNEQFF
CDR3 DNA: TGTGCCAGCAGTGAAACTAGCGGCCACAATGAGCAGTTCTTC
J gene: TRBJ2-1
V gene: TRBV6-1
D gene: TRBD2
clone size: NA

CDR3 protein: CASGQGANSPLHF
CDR3 DNA: TGTGCCAGCGGTCAGGGGGCGAATTCACCCCTCCACTTT
J gene: TRBJ1-6
V gene: TRBV6-6
D gene: TRBD1
clone size: few

CDR3 protein: CASSSDRGRETQYF
CDR3 DNA: TGTGCCAGCAGTTCGGACAGGGGGCGAGAGACCCAGTACTTC
J gene: TRBJ2-5
V gene: TRBV7-9
D gene: TRBD1
clone size: NA

CDR3 protein: CASSLDGGRAGELFF
CDR3 DNA: TGTGCCAGCAGCTTAGACGGGGGTCGGGCCGGGGAGCTGTTTTTT
J gene: TRBJ2-2
V gene: TRBV11-3
D gene: NA
clone size: few

CDR3 protein: CASSLEPGETQYF
CDR3 DNA: TGTGCCAGCAGCTTAGAGCCTGGGGAGACCCAGTACTTC
J gene: TRBJ2-5
V gene: TRBV11-2
D gene: NA
clone size: few

CDR3 protein: CASSQDQQTRLAKNIQYF
CDR3 DNA: TGCGCCAGCAGCCAAGATCAGCAGACGAGGTTAGCCAAAAACATTCAGTACTTC
J gene: TRBJ2-4
V gene: TRBV4-1
D gene: NA
clone size: many

CDR3 protein: CSASPGYGYTF
CDR3 DNA: TGCAGTGCTAGTCCAGGATATGGCTACACCTTC
J gene: TRBJ1-2
V gene: TRBV20-1
D gene: NA
clone size: few

CDR3 protein: CASSPGGGGRYTQYF
CDR3 DNA: TGTGCCAGCAGCCCAGGAGGGGGAGGGCGTTATACGCAGTATTTT
J gene: TRBJ2-3
V gene: TRBV6-6
D gene: NA
clone size: NA

CDR3 protein: CASSLRDRTNEQYF
CDR3 DNA: TGTGCCAGCAGCTTGCGTGACAGGACCAACGAGCAGTACTTC
J gene: TRBJ2-7
V gene: TRBV5-6
D gene: NA
clone size: NA

CDR3 protein: CASSSDLASGSETQYF
CDR3 DNA: TGTGCCAGCAGCTCCGACCTCGCTAGCGGGAGCGAGACCCAGTACTTC
J gene: TRBJ2-5
V gene: TRBV9
D gene: TRBD2
clone size: NA

CDR3 protein: CAWSVGGSYNEQFF
CDR3 DNA: TGTGCCTGGAGTGTAGGGGGCTCCTACAATGAGCAGTTCTTC
J gene: TRBJ2-1
V gene: TRBV30
D gene: NA
clone size: NA

CDR3 protein: CASSLGTLAEGLFF
CDR3 DNA: TGCGCCAGCAGCCTTGGGACCTTAGCGGAGGGACTGTTTTTT
J gene: TRBJ1-4
V gene: TRBV5-1
D gene: NA
clone size: NA

CDR3 protein: CASSPGKGLAGIGTQYF
CDR3 DNA: TGTGCCAGCAGCCCTGGCAAGGGACTAGCGGGGATTGGTACGCAGTATTTT
J gene: TRBJ2-3
V gene: TRBV7-2
D gene: TRBD2
clone size: NA

CDR3 protein: CASSPKGHAYGYTF
CDR3 DNA: TGTGCCAGCTCACCTAAGGGCCATGCTTATGGCTACACCTTC
J gene: TRBJ1-2
V gene: TRBV18
D gene: NA
clone size: NA

CDR3 protein: CASSLDSVPDTQYF
CDR3 DNA: TGTGCCAGCAGCTTGGATAGCGTCCCAGATACGCAGTATTTT
J gene: TRBJ2-3
V gene: TRBV5-4
D gene: NA
clone size: NA

CDR3 protein: CASSQGLNTEAFF
CDR3 DNA: TGCGCCAGCAGCCAGGGGCTGAACACTGAAGCTTTCTTT
J gene: TRBJ1-1
V gene: TRBV5-4
D gene: NA
clone size: few

CDR3 protein: CASSPPIVLAGAVSTDTQYF
CDR3 DNA: TGTGCCAGCTCACCACCAATTGTCCTAGCGGGGGCCGTCTCCACAGATACGCAGTATTTT
J gene: TRBJ2-3
V gene: TRBV18
D gene: TRBD2
clone size: few

CDR3 protein: CASSKDRVFYNEQFF
CDR3 DNA: TGCGCCAGCAGCAAGGACAGGGTTTTCTACAATGAGCAGTTCTTC
J gene: TRBJ2-1
V gene: TRBV7-3
D gene: TRBD1
clone size: NA

CDR3 protein: CASRRGGAYNEQFF
CDR3 DNA: TGTGCCAGCAGGAGGGGAGGGGCGTACAATGAGCAGTTCTTC
J gene: TRBJ2-1
V gene: TRBV6-5
D gene: TRBD2
clone size: NA

CDR3 protein: CASSEAGTGGYF
CDR3 DNA: TGTGCCAGCAGTGAAGCAGGGACAGGGGGATACTTC
J gene: TRBJ2-5
V gene: TRBV2
D gene: TRBD1
clone size: NA

CDR3 protein: CASSLKRLLPPDTQYF
CDR3 DNA: TGCGCCAGCAGCCTAAAGCGGCTCCTCCCCCCAGATACGCAGTATTTT
J gene: TRBJ2-3
V gene: TRBV4-3
D gene: NA
clone size: NA

CDR3 protein: CASSHQPGEQYF
CDR3 DNA: TGTGCCAGCAGCCATCAACCAGGCGAGCAGTACTTC
J gene: TRBJ2-7
V gene: TRBV7-6
D gene: NA
clone size: few

CDR3 protein: CASTGTPLKGTEAFF
CDR3 DNA: TGTGCCAGCACCGGGACACCTCTCAAGGGAACTGAAGCTTTCTTT
J gene: TRBJ1-1
V gene: TRBV11-2
D gene: NA
clone size: NA

CDR3 protein: CASSFRGTEAFF
CDR3 DNA: TGTGCCAGCAGCTTCCGGGGGACTGAAGCTTTCTTT
J gene: TRBJ1-1
V gene: TRBV11-3
D gene: NA
clone size: NA

CDR3 protein: CASSLGRGEQYF
CDR3 DNA: TGTGCCAGCAGTTTGGGGCGGGGCGAGCAGTACTTC
J gene: TRBJ2-7
V gene: TRBV6-5
D gene: NA
clone size: few

CDR3 protein: CASLAGQETQYF
CDR3 DNA: TGTGCCAGCCTAGCGGGCCAAGAGACCCAGTACTTC
J gene: TRBJ2-5
V gene: TRBV6-5
D gene: TRBD2
clone size: NA

CDR3 protein: CASSLSRATNEKLFF
CDR3 DNA: TGTGCCAGCAGCTTAAGCAGGGCAACTAATGAAAAACTGTTTTTT
J gene: TRBJ1-4
V gene: TRBV7-2
D gene: NA
clone size: NA

CDR3 protein: CASRRDRGPGTQYF
CDR3 DNA: TGTGCCAGCAGGAGAGACAGGGGGCCCGGCACGCAGTATTTT
J gene: TRBJ2-3
V gene: TRBV27
D gene: TRBD1
clone size: NA

CDR3 protein: CASSSDGLNTGELFF
CDR3 DNA: TGTGCCAGCTCATCCGACGGCCTGAACACCGGGGAGCTGTTTTTT
J gene: TRBJ2-2
V gene: TRBV18
D gene: NA
clone size: many

CDR3 protein: CASSSPRGEQFF
CDR3 DNA: TGCGCCAGCAGCTCCCCCAGGGGTGAGCAGTTCTTC
J gene: TRBJ2-1
V gene: TRBV4-1
D gene: NA
clone size: few

CDR3 protein: CASSSLGPTGELFF
CDR3 DNA: TGTGCCAGCAGCTCCTTAGGGCCCACCGGGGAGCTGTTTTTT
J gene: TRBJ2-2
V gene: TRBV5-6
D gene: NA
clone size: NA

CDR3 protein: CASSMEDMGANTEAFF
CDR3 DNA: TGTGCCAGTAGTATGGAAGACATGGGGGCGAACACTGAAGCTTTCTTT
J gene: TRBJ1-1
V gene: TRBV19
D gene: NA
clone size: few

CDR3 protein: CSVELTGGLGEKLFF
CDR3 DNA: TGCAGCGTTGAATTAACAGGGGGCTTGGGTGAAAAACTGTTTTTT
J gene: TRBJ1-4
V gene: TRBV29-1
D gene: TRBD1
clone size: NA